The 11 T cell receptor beta chains below were found in one sample sequenced in a study of regulatory T cells in long-lasting Graves disease. Described time point: newly diagnosed GD, antithyroid drugs for less than 3 months. Extracted RNA from PBMCs served as the source of the TCR library. CDR3 regions were amplified by Arm-PCR using iRepertoire HTBI primers to build TCR beta libraries. TCRdb ran MiXCR on the multiplex PCR reads and lists one entry per CDR3 protein. The sample has roughly 260,000 distinct CDR3 sequences; 15% to 20% are singletons. Separately, the same data were catalogued under a study of T cells in Graves' hyperthyroidism and ophthalmopathy.

The sample here was peripheral blood mononuclear cells (PBMCs), taken at new diagnosis, from a patient treated with antithyroid drugs. The source of these receptors is a woman aged 25 to 45 with Graves disease.

This clonotype was counted a few times. This may be a read error: a much more frequent sequence differs by one nucleotide. As DNA, the CDR3 is TGCAGTGCTAGTTCGGACGACAACGTCCCGACTTTC. Its protein is CSASSDDNVPTF. The chain carries TRBV20-1 and TRBJ2-6, with D unclear. The CDR3 sequence is 12 residues long. CDR1 is DFQATT, CDR2 SNEGSKA, per germline (reference sequence).

There are a few counts of this clonotype. The CDR3 loop is CASSLAGTVHQPQHF. Written as DNA, the CDR3 is TGTGCCAGCAGCTTAGCCGGGACCGTTCATCAGCCCCAGCATTTT. The chain is built from TRBV11-2 and TRBJ1-5, with D tentatively TRBD1 (5 bases). The germline CDR1 and CDR2 sequences are SGHAT and FQNNGV. CDR3 length equals 15 residues. Trimming pared 1 base from V and 5 bases from J, leaving 12 bases between.

There are many counts of this clonotype. The chain is built from TRBV2 and TRBJ1-1; a weak D match, TRBD1 (5 bases). The CDR3 is made up of 15 amino acids. Germline CDR1 and CDR2: SNHLY and FYNNEI. The V end lost 8 bases, the J end lost 5 bases, and 21 bases lay between the germline ends. In nucleotides, the CDR3 is TGTGCCAGCGGGGACCCTCGGGGGGGGAGGACTGAAGCTTTCTTT. Protein product: CASGDPRGGRTEAFF.

This clonotype was picked up many times. V and J are TRBV12-3 or TRBV12-4 and TRBJ2-3; 7 bases line up with TRBD2. V dropped 8 bases and J dropped 6; count of bases not matched to a gene: 14. The CDR3 contains 15 residues. CDR3: CASLFRPGGFDTQYF. CDR3 coding DNA: TGTGCCAGCCTGTTCAGGCCGGGGGGATTCGATACGCAGTATTTT.

This clonotype has ten or more counts. The V and J genes are TRBV12-3 or TRBV12-4 and TRBJ2-5, with unresolved D. Trimming removed 5 bases at V and 5 bases at J, with 9 bases between. CDR3 size: 12 residues. The CDR3 region has the DNA TGTGCCAGCAGTGGTAGACTGGAGACCCAGTACTTC. Translating gives CASSGRLETQYF.

Note on this clonotype: A far larger clone is one nucleotide away, so this likely arose from a read error. The chain carries TRBV5-1 and TRBJ1-1, with unresolved D. Germline V gene sequence: CDR1 SGHRS, CDR2 YFSETQ. The length of the CDR3 is 14 residues. The CDR3 DNA reads TGTGCCAGCAGCAAGACTGGGAGGAACACTGAAGCTTTCTTT. This gives the protein CASSKTGRNTEAFF.

Many counts were recorded for this clonotype. The chain is built from TRBV24-1 and TRBJ2-3; 9 bases line up with TRBD2. CDR1 is KGHDR and CDR2 is SFDVKD in the germline V gene. The CDR3 loop spans 15 amino acids. V lost 4 bases and J lost 5; bases outside the gene matches: 6. The CDR3 region is CATSDPAAGGDTQYF. The CDR3 DNA reads as TGTGCCACCAGTGACCCGGCAGCGGGGGGAGATACGCAGTATTTT.

Comment on this clonotype: A single base separates this from a much larger clone, so it may be a read error. The chain couples TRBV18 to TRBJ2-7; 8 bases align to TRBD2. CDR3 length: 14 residues. CDR1 is KGHSH, CDR2 LQKENI, per germline. Germline trimming cut 6 bases from V and 3 bases from J; bases unmatched to any gene: 7. The CDR3 DNA is TGTGCCAGCTCCCCGGGGGGGTACTGCTACGAGCAGTACTTC. This translates into CASSPGGYCYEQYF.

This clonotype was found many times. The chain couples TRBV9 to TRBJ2-7; D could derive from TRBD1 or TRBD2 (7 bases each). The CDR3 sequence is 16 residues long. From germline, CDR1 is SGDLS and CDR2 YYNGEE. Trimming removed 4 bases from V and 0 bases from J, with 17 bases in between. In nucleotides, the CDR3 is TGTGCCAGCAGCCTCGGGGAGGGGGACAGCTCCTACGAGCAGTACTTC. This codes for CASSLGEGDSSYEQYF.

This clonotype showed up many times. The rearrangement uses TRBV6-5 and TRBJ1-2, with D tentatively TRBD1 (5 bases). With 3 bases removed from V and 8 bases from J, the gap between germline ends came to 19 bases. The germline V gene encodes CDR1 MNHEY and CDR2 SVGAGI. The length of the CDR3 is 15 residues. Here the CDR3 reads CASSYRYRNWRGYTF. CDR3 nucleotide sequence: TGTGCCAGCAGTTATAGGTACAGGAATTGGAGAGGCTACACCTTC.

This clonotype was recorded many times. V and J are TRBV12-3 or TRBV12-4 and TRBJ2-1, with 9 bases matching TRBD1. The CDR3 runs 13 residues. V dropped 7 bases and J dropped 7; count of bases not matched to a gene: 5. The CDR3 bases are TGTGCCAGCAAAAGGGACAGGGTTAATGAGCAGTTCTTC. Its translation: CASKRDRVNEQFF.